This paragraph reports one T cell receptor beta chain. The sample originates from a study of blood T cell repertoires in COVID-19. Study in general: Sample material is recorded as cDNA or gDNA derived from T cells, B-cell-depleted T cells, or PBMCs.

Study processing details: Reference gene primers were amplified, and this amplification served to estimate nucleated cell counts. The data were produced by immunoSEQ multiplex PCR, yet TCRdb's version contains in-frame clones alone and is incomplete. D and trimming come from the DNA, and the V and J calls and clone size come from that table. Of about 270,000 clones in the sample, over 80% were seen once. Sample: peripheral blood. The TCR sequence derives from a woman in her fifties or sixties with active or convalescent COVID-19.

This CDR3 reads CASSPSGATYNEQFF. The CDR3 DNA reads TGTGCCAGCAGTCCGAGCGGGGCTACCTACAATGAGCAGTTCTTC. The chain is built from TRBV5-4 and TRBJ2-1; the match to TRBD2 covers 7 bases. This CDR3 contains 15 residues. V shed 5 bases and J 2 bases; nucleotides not matched to a gene: 7. From germline, CDR1 is SGHNT and CDR2 YYREEE (reference sequence).